The 13 T cell receptor beta chains reported below all come from one sample, sequenced in a study of a mutant IDH1 vaccine in newly diagnosed glioma (dated by TCRdb to the early 2020s). No antigen is known for these receptors. The library was made by the immunoSEQ multiplex PCR assay. The clones in this table, taken by TCRdb from immuneACCESS, are in-frame only. Not every clone is retained; where verified, under half of the shortfall comes from an unresolved V gene, and the cause of the rest is unknown. For this sample there are some 33,000 clones; more than 55% appear just once. The leading ten clones occupy about 11% of the sample. This sample's time point label indicates: week 5, during vaccination. Each vaccine dose was 300 ug of a 20-mer mutant IDH1 peptide in Montanide, given subcutaneously with topical imiquimod. The sequencing used PBMCs, collected from a glioma patient whose treatment included an IDH1 peptide vaccine. Source of these receptors: a woman aged 18-29 years with glioma.

The chain carries TRBV15 and TRBJ1-5; 10 positions agree with TRBD1. The CDR3 runs to 15 residues. The V and J ends lost 0 bases and 6 bases, in that order; junction bases with no gene match: 2. Germline V gene lookup returns CDR1 LNHNV and CDR2 YYDKDF (reference sequence). The CDR3 here is CATSRETGGLQPQHF. The CDR3 nucleotides are TGTGCCACCAGCAGAGAGACAGGGGGCCTTCAGCCCCAGCATTTT.

The chain couples TRBV6-1 to TRBJ2-6, with D uncertain. The length of the CDR3 is 15 residues. CDR1 and CDR2 from the germline V gene are MNHNS and SASEGT. V lost 2 bases, J lost 0 bases, and 5 bases lay in between. The CDR3 sequence: CASSELSSGANVLTF. CDR3 nucleotide sequence: TGTGCCAGCAGTGAATTGAGCTCTGGGGCCAACGTCCTGACTTTC.

The chain links TRBV7-8 to TRBJ1-4, with TRBD1 as a possible D gene (5 bases). In germline, CDR1 is SGHVS, CDR2 FQNEAQ. The CDR3 length is 13 residues. V dropped 4 bases and J dropped 12 bases, with 15 bases sitting between them. In nucleotides, the CDR3 is TGTGCCAGCAGCTCCCCCACCGGGGGAGAACTGTTTTTT. Amino acids: CASSSPTGGELFF.

The chain links TRBV5-4 to TRBJ2-7; no firm D call. V shed 1 base and J shed 1 base, with 12 bases lying between them. This CDR3 spans 15 amino acids. The germline V gene encodes CDR1 SGHNT and CDR2 YYREEE (reference sequence). CDR3: CASSLTGGGSYEQYF. The CDR3 DNA reads TGTGCCAGCAGCTTGACGGGTGGCGGATCCTACGAGCAGTACTTC.

This clone was detected only a few times. The chain joins TRBV19 to TRBJ2-3; D gene ambiguous. This CDR3 contains 11 residues. Germline V CDR1 and CDR2: LNHDA, SQIVND (reference sequence). V lost 9 bases and J lost 4, with 8 bases in between. The CDR3 coding sequence is TGTGCCAGCTGGGGTTCAGATACGCAGTATTTT. Translating gives CASWGSDTQYF.

The chain is built from TRBV2 and TRBJ2-5, with 8 bases lining up with TRBD1. The J call could be wrong; TRBJ2-7 is a better fit for the DNA end. From germline, CDR1 is SNHLY and CDR2 FYNNEI. This CDR3 contains 15 residues. The CDR3 spells CASSEGQVAPSEQYF. Written as DNA, the CDR3 is TGTGCCAGCAGTGAGGGACAGGTAGCTCCTAGCGAGCAGTACTTC.

The rearrangement uses TRBV4-1 and TRBJ2-2; 7 positions agree with TRBD1. The CDR3 length is 17 residues. Trimming cost V 2 bases and J 4 bases; bases outside gene matches: 10. The germline CDR1 and CDR2 sequences are MGHRA and YSYEKL. CDR3 DNA sequence: TGCGCCAGCAGCCAATTTTCTTCCGGGACAGCCACCGGGGAGCTGTTTTTT. It codes for CASSQFSSGTATGELFF.

This rearrangement joins TRBV5-1 to TRBJ2-1; TRBD1 matches at 9 bases. V was pared by 6 bases and J by 8 bases, with 12 bases of the junction left unmatched. Germline lookup yields CDR1 SGHRS and CDR2 YFSETQ. This CDR3 is built from 15 residues. The CDR3 region has the DNA TGCGCCAGCACGAAACAGGGGGCAGCTGTCGATGAGCAGTTCTTC. Its protein is CASTKQGAAVDEQFF. Full variable domain (rest looked up from reference TRBV5-1 and TRBJ2-1): KAGVTQTPRYLIKTRGQQVTLSCSPISGHRSVSWYQQTPGQGLQFLFEYFSETQRNKGNFPGRFSGRQFSNSRSEMNVSTLELGDSALYLCASTKQGAAVDEQFFGPGTRLTVL.

This clone was seen more than once but under ten times. This chain uses TRBV13 with TRBJ2-7; D possibly corresponds to TRBD2 (5 bases). CDR1 and CDR2 (germline): PRHDT, FYEKMQ (reference sequence). The CDR3 is 15 residues long. Trimming removed 5 bases at V and 5 bases at J, with 19 bases between. CDR3 loop: CASSPGRGISHEQYF. The CDR3, as DNA: TGTGCCAGCAGCCCCGGACGGGGTATTTCCCACGAGCAGTACTTC.

CDR3 amino acids: CSVDGTGRSYEQYF. The DNA of the CDR3 is TGCAGCGTTGATGGGACAGGGAGATCCTACGAGCAGTACTTC. The chain recombines TRBV29-1 with TRBJ2-7; 9 nucleotides agree with TRBD1. This CDR3 has 14 amino acids. J lost 1 base, V lost 3 bases, and 4 bases had no gene match. The germline gives CDR1 SQVTM, CDR2 ANQGSEA.

This chain links TRBV13 with TRBJ1-1, with D unresolved. The CDR3 loop spans 15 amino acids. Germline CDR1 PRHDT, CDR2 FYEKMQ (reference sequence). V lost 5 bases and J 2 bases, leaving 15 bases between the germline ends. The CDR3 reads CASSTWTADNTEAFF. The CDR3 nucleotides read TGTGCCAGCAGCACATGGACGGCGGACAACACTGAAGCTTTCTTT.

This clone was recorded only once. This rearrangement joins TRBV7-2 to TRBJ2-1; D remains ambiguous. The CDR3 has 13 amino acids. The ends were cut back, 3 bases at V and 9 bases at J, with 12 bases in the middle. Germline assignment: CDR1 SGHTA and CDR2 FQGNSA. CDR3 loop: CASSFWSGTEQFF. For the CDR3, the DNA is TGTGCCAGCAGCTTTTGGAGTGGAACTGAGCAGTTCTTC.

J is TRBJ1-2 and V is TRBV6-1, with D possibly TRBD1 on 6 matching bases. From germline, CDR1 is MNHNS and CDR2 SASEGT. This CDR3 contains 18 residues. Trimming stripped 4 bases from V and 2 bases from J, with 23 bases between. CDR3 bases: TGTGCCAGCAGTGTGGATAGGGGGAGAGGATCGGCCAACTATGGCTACACCTTC. The encoded protein is CASSVDRGRGSANYGYTF.